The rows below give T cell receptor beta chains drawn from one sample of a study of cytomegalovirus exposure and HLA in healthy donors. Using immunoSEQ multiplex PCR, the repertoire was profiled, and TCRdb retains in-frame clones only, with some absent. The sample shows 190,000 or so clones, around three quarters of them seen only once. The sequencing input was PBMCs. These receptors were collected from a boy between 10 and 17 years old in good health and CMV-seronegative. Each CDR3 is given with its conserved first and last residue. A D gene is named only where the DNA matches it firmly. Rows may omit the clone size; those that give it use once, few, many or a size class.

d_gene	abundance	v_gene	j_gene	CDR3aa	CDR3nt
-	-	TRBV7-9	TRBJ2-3	CASSSTSWDTQYF	TGTGCCAGCAGCTCGACTAGTTGGGATACGCAGTATTTT
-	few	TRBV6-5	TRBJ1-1	CASSYPGGNTEAFF	TGTGCCAGCAGTTACCCGGGGGGGAACACTGAAGCTTTCTTT
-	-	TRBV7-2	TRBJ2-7	CASSLALRQWSYEQYF	TGTGCCAGCAGCTTAGCGTTGCGACAGTGGTCCTACGAGCAGTACTTC
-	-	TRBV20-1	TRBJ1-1	CSISEAFF	TGCAGCATCAGTGAAGCTTTCTTT
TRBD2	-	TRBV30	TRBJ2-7	CAWSVWAGVSYEQYF	TGTGCCTGGAGTGTATGGGCGGGAGTAAGCTACGAGCAGTACTTC
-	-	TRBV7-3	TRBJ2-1	CASSLIPKRLSSYNEQFF	TGTGCCAGCAGCTTAATTCCAAAGCGGTTGAGCTCCTACAATGAGCAGTTCTTC
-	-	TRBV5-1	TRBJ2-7	CASRVEQENYEQYF	TGCGCCAGCAGAGTAGAACAGGAGAACTACGAGCAGTACTTC
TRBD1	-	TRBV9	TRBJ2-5	CASSATDRPETQYF	TGTGCCAGCAGCGCCACGGACAGGCCAGAGACCCAGTACTTC
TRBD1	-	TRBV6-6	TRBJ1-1	CASSYGGTGVEAFF	TGTGCCAGCAGTTACGGGGGGACAGGGGTTGAAGCTTTCTTT
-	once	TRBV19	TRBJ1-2	CASSIGYKIYTF	TGTGCCAGTAGTATAGGCTATAAGATCTACACCTTC
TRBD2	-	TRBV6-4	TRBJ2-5	CASSGTQSGRSGGARETQYF	TGTGCCAGCAGTGGAACCCAGAGTGGACGTAGCGGGGGGGCCCGGGAGACCCAGTACTTC
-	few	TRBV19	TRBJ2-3	CASSLESAGSDTQYF	TGTGCCAGTAGCTTGGAATCTGCGGGGTCGGATACGCAGTATTTT
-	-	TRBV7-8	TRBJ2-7	CASSVRRVPSYEQYF	TGTGCCAGCAGCGTGAGACGGGTACCTTCCTACGAGCAGTACTTC
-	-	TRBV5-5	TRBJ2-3	CASSLRRENTQYF	TGTGCCAGCAGCCTGCGGCGAGAGAATACGCAGTATTTT
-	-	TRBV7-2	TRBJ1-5	CASSLFYPGIQHF	TGTGCCAGCAGCTTATTCTACCCGGGAATCCAGCATTTT
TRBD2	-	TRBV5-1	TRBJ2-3	CASSLGIAGGTDTQYF	TGCGCCAGCAGCTTGGGGATAGCGGGGGGCACAGATACGCAGTATTTT
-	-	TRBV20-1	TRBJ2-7	CSARDRVEQYF	TGCAGTGCTAGAGACAGGGTCGAGCAGTACTTC
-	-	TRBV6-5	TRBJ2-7	CASSIGRDYEQYF	TGTGCCAGCAGTATCGGACGGGACTACGAGCAGTACTTC
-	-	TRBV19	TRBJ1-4	CASSIARASEKLFF	TGTGCCAGTAGTATTGCCAGGGCCAGTGAAAAACTGTTTTTT
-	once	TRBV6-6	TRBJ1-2	CASSYSKGNYGYTF	TGTGCCAGCAGTTACTCGAAGGGGAACTATGGCTACACCTTC
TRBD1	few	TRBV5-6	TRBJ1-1	CASSFGTGRNTEAFF	TGTGCCAGCAGCTTCGGGACAGGGAGGAACACTGAAGCTTTCTTT
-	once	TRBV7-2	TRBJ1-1	CASSTGQPQF	TGTGCCAGCAGCACCGGACAGCCCCAGTTT
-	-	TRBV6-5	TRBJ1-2	CASRGYGYTF	TGTGCCAGCCGAGGCTATGGCTACACCTTC
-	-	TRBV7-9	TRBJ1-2	CASNPWASDDTF	TGTGCCAGCAACCCATGGGCCAGTGACGACACCTTC
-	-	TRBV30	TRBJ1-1	CAWTLRRGGTEAFF	TGTGCCTGGACCCTCAGGCGGGGTGGCACTGAAGCTTTCTTT
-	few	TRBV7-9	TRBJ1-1	CASSLWPARDKNTEAFF	TGTGCCAGCAGCTTATGGCCCGCCCGGGATAAGAACACTGAAGCTTTCTTT
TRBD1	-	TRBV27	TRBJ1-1	CASSRYTQGERSEAFF	TGTGCCAGCAGTCGGTACACACAGGGGGAAAGGTCTGAAGCTTTCTTT
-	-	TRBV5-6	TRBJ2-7	CASSLAVSYEQYF	TGTGCCAGCAGCTTGGCTGTGTCCTACGAGCAGTACTTC
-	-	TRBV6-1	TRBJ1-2	CASSDLTGTYGYTF	TGTGCCAGCAGTGACCTAACAGGGACCTATGGCTACACCTTC
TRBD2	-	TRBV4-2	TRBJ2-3	CASSQGSSGGEDTQYF	TGTGCCAGCAGCCAAGGGTCGTCGGGAGGGGAAGATACGCAGTATTTT
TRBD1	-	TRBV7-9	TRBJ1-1	CASSARQGSTEAFF	TGTGCCAGCAGCGCCAGACAGGGTTCAACCGAAGCTTTCTTT
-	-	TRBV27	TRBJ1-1	CASGEITGNTEAFF	TGTGCCAGTGGAGAAATTACAGGGAACACTGAAGCTTTCTTT
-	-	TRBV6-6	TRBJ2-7	CASSYHGISYEQYF	TGTGCCAGCAGTTACCACGGGATCTCCTACGAGCAGTACTTC
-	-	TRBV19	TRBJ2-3	CASEASADTQYF	TGTGCCAGCGAGGCTAGCGCGGATACGCAGTATTTT
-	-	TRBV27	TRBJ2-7	CASSSTEGSYEQYF	TGTGCCAGCAGTTCGACGGAGGGCTCCTACGAGCAGTACTTC
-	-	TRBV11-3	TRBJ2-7	CASSPAAGANEQYF	TGTGCCAGCAGCCCGGCGGCGGGGGCCAACGAGCAGTACTTC
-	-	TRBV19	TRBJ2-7	CASSSGYYEQYF	TGTGCCAGTAGTTCGGGATACTACGAGCAGTACTTC
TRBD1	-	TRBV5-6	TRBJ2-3	CASSLPQGLQSDTQYF	TGTGCCAGCAGCTTACCACAGGGGCTTCAATCAGATACGCAGTATTTT
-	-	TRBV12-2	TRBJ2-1	CASRLIQSGLAGLCPNEQFF	TGTGCAAGTCGCTTAATCCAGTCGGGGCTAGCGGGGCTCTGCCCCAATGAGCAGTTCTTC
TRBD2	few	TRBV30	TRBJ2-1	CAWKGREIYGVYNEQFF	TGTGCCTGGAAGGGGCGGGAGATCTATGGGGTCTACAATGAGCAGTTCTTC
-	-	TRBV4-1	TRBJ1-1	CASSQEAGKNTEAFF	TGCGCCAGCAGCCAAGAAGCGGGAAAGAACACTGAAGCTTTCTTT
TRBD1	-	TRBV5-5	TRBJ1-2	CASRVGQGAYGYTF	TGTGCCAGCAGGGTTGGACAGGGCGCCTATGGCTACACCTTC
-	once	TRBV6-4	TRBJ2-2	CASGETPVGGELFF	TGTGCCAGCGGGGAGACCCCCGTGGGCGGGGAGCTGTTTTTT
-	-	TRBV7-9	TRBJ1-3	CASSLTRTIYF	TGTGCCAGCAGCTTGACTCGCACCATATATTTT
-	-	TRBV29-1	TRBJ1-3	CSVLGISGFGNTIYF	TGCAGCGTGCTAGGAATTTCGGGGTTTGGAAACACCATATATTTT
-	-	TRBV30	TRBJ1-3	CASSVGPGNTIYF	TGTGCCTCGTCGGTGGGCCCAGGAAACACCATATATTTT
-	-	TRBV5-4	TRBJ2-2	CASSLAGFLNTGELFF	TGTGCCAGCAGCTTGGCAGGGTTCCTGAACACCGGGGAGCTGTTTTTT
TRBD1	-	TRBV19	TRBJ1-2	CASTIGDSSHGYTF	TGTGCCAGTACCATCGGGGACAGCTCCCATGGCTACACCTTC